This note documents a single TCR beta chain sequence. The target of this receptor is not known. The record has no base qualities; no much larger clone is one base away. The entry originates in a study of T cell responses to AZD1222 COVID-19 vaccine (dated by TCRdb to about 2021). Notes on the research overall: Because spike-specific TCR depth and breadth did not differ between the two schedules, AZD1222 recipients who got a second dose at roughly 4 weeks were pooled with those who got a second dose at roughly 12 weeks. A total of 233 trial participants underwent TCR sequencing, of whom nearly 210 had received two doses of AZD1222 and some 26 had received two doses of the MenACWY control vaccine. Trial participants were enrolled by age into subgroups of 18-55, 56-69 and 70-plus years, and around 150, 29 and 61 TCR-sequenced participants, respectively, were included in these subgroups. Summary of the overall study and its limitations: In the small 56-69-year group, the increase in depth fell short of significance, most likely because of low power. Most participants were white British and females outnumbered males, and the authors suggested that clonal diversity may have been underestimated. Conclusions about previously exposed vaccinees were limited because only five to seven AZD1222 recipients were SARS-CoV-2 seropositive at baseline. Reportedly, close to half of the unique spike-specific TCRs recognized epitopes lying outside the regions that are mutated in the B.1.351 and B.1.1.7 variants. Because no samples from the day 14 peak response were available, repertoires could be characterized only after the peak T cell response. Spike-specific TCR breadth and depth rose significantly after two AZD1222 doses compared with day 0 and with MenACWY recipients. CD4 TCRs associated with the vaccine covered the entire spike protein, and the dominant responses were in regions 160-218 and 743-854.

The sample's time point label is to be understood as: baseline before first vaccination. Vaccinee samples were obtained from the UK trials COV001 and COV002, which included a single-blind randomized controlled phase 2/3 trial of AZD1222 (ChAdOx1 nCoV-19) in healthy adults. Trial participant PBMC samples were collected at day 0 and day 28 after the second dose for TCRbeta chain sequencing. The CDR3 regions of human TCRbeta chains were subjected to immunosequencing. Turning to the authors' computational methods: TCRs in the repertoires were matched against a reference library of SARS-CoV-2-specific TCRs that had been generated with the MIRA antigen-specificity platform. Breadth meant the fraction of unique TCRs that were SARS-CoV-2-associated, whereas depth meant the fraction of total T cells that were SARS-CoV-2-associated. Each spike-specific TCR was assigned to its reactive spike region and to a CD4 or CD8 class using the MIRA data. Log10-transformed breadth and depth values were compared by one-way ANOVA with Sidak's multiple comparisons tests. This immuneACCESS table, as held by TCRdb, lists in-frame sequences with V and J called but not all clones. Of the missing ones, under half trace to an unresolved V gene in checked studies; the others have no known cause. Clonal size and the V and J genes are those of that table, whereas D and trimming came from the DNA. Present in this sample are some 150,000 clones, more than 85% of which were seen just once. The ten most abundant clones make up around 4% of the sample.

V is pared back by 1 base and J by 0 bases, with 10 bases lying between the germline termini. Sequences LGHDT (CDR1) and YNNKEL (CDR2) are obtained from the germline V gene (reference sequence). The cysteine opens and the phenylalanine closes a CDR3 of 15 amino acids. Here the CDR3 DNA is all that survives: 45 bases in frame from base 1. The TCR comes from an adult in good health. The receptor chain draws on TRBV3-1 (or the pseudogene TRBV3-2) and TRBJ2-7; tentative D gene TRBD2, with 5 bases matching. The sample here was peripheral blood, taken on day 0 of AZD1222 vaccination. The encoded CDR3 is CASSQVALSSYEQYF. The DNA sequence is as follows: TGTGCCAGCAGCCAAGTAGCGTTGAGCTCCTACGAGCAGTACTTC.